This T cell receptor (beta chain) was obtained from a study of blood T cell repertoires in COVID-19 (dated by TCRdb to 2020 to 2021). Turning to the overall study: Samples covering the acute and convalescent phases of COVID-19 were provided by collaborators in the United States, Italy and Spain. The prospective study material was composed of cDNA or gDNA derived from T cells, B-cell-depleted T cells, or PBMCs. Deeply sampled blood TCRbeta repertoires from subjects exposed to, actively infected with, or recovered from COVID-19 were included in the dataset. The repertoires were made available in a free public database intended to serve as a resource for research on the immune response to SARS-CoV-2. The samples were drawn from two sources: the first 160 participants of the ongoing ImmuneRACE study, and some 1,300 subjects contributed by 6 global collaborators. The sample metadata nearly always contained a de-identified subject ID, COVID-19 status, age in years and sex. Where available, HLA class I and class II types were taken from metadata supplied by the sample provider and were not determined by assay-based typing.

Each collaborating institution followed its own protocols to collect whole blood in K2EDTA tubes. Collaborator samples were shipped for TCRbeta analysis as frozen whole blood, isolated PBMCs, or DNA extracted from either sample type. On the study overall, not on this receptor specifically: Clinical and demographic metadata were provided uncurated, with the amount varying by source and participant.

The immunoSEQ Assay, a bias-controlled multiplex PCR, was used to amplify TCRbeta CDR3 regions from genomic DNA. The paper's data handling went like this. Within the assay, amplification of reference gene primers was used to estimate how many nucleated cells each sample contained. To quantify the absolute abundance of each unique TCRbeta CDR3 rearrangement, sequence reads were collapsed and filtered. For each sample, productive Simpson clonality was calculated as the square root of Simpson's diversity index over productive rearrangements. Entries here come from immuneACCESS through TCRdb and include only in-frame sequences with V and J called. Some clones fail to appear in such tables; in the studies checked, an unresolved V gene covers under half of the shortfall, and the cause of the remainder is unknown. V and J calls and clone size follow that table, whereas D and trimming were derived from the DNA. The sample table shows 200,000 to 300,000 clones, and 65% to 90% are seen once. The ten biggest clones cover approximately 2% of the sample.

Details on this clone: Its antigen remains undetermined. The sample holds no much larger clone one base away, and base qualities are not on file.

The sequencing input was peripheral blood. The sequence was obtained from a man aged 25-40 years with active or convalescent COVID-19.

This receptor carries the CDR3 CASSRSGQGISYEQYF. The DNA reads TGTGCCAGCAGCCGATCGGGACAGGGGATCTCCTACGAGCAGTACTTC. The V gene is TRBV3-1 (or the pseudogene TRBV3-2) and the J gene is TRBJ2-7, with 10 middle bases fitting TRBD1. From V the trimming removes 4 bases and from J it removes 0 bases, while the gene matches leave 6 bases of the junction unaccounted for. The germline V gene (reference sequence) gives CDR1 as LGHDT and CDR2 as YNNKEL. Its CDR3 holds 16 amino acids, cysteine through phenylalanine. The read is trimmed to its CDR3 DNA, 48 bases read in frame from base 1.